This TCR beta chain is from a study of spatial heterogeneity in lung cancer. Study conclusions and caveats: Coverage estimated for tumor T cells reached roughly 7% for alpha chains and less than 15% for beta chains. For expanded intratumoral alpha and beta TCRs, counts tracked tumor mutation counts.

The presence of a unique molecular identifier marked each TCR cDNA molecule. TCRdb analysed the 5' RACE reads with MiXCR anew, one entry per CDR3 protein. The sample holds fewer than 6,000 distinct CDR3 sequences; around 15% are singletons and the top ten take approximately 15%. With 2 bases removed from V and 3 bases from J, the gap between germline ends came to 14 bases. CDR1 and CDR2 (germline): SGHRS, YFSETQ. This CDR3 is 15 amino acids long. Time point: sample taken at primary tumor resection. Samples came from roughly 72 TRACERx patients with untreated early-stage lung cancer. This clonotype was recorded at least ten times. No antigen is known for it.

The source of this sequence is a female donor with early-stage non-small cell lung cancer. Sequences were derived from lung tumor tissue, sampled at surgery. The chain links TRBV5-1 to TRBJ2-5; D tentatively reads TRBD1 or TRBD2 (5 bases each). The CDR3 loop reads CASSFSGSSEETQYF. CDR3 coding DNA: TGCGCCAGCAGCTTTTCAGGGAGTTCGGAAGAGACCCAGTACTTC. Together with reference TRBV5-1 and TRBJ2-5, the CDR3 gives the full variable domain: KAGVTQTPRYLIKTRGQQVTLSCSPISGHRSVSWYQQTPGQGLQFLFEYFSETQRNKGNFPGRFSGRQFSNSRSEMNVSTLELGDSALYLCASSFSGSSEETQYFGPGTRLLVL.